This T cell receptor beta chain stems from a study of T cells in tuberculosis. The study, taken as a whole, reports: T cells binding CD1B-GMM tetramer weakly possibly escaped the sort.

Cells were sorted from thawed PBMC rested overnight and stained with GMM-loaded CD1B tetramer, viability dye and anti-CD3. The CD1B tetramers carried C32 glucose monomycolate purified from Rhodococcus equi. Before cryopreservation, the sorted PBMC lost their CD14-expressing monocytes. Each donor contributed roughly 100,000 sorted tetramer-negative cells. This clone occurred a few times. TCRdb keeps only in-frame clones here, not all; method: immunoSEQ multiplex PCR. This table has approximately 59,000 clones, around 86% appearing once. The V gene's germline CDR1 is KGHSH and CDR2 LQKENI. CDR3 length: 14 amino acids. Deletions cut 3 bases from V and 0 bases from J, with 5 bases between.

The origin of this receptor is an adult woman with latent tuberculosis. The chain uses TRBV18 and TRBJ1-4, with D uncertain. Sequenced material: CD1b-GMM tetramer-negative cells sorted from PBMCs. CDR3 nucleotides: TGTGCCAGCTCACCGAGTGCAACTAATGAAAAACTGTTTTTT. Translating it yields CASSPSATNEKLFF.